This T cell receptor (beta chain) was identified in a study of monozygotic twins with inflammatory bowel disease. Approximately 4,000 ng of total RNA went into each TCR library. Each of TCRalpha and TCRbeta cDNA went through two nested PCRs, lasting about 16 and 10 cycles. Using the 5' RACE reads, TCRdb records one entry per CDR3 protein without DNA. The sample table sets out 190,000 or so distinct CDR3 sequences. In germline, CDR1 is SGHRS, CDR2 YFSETQ. This CDR3 region has 16 residues. The chain links TRBV5-1 to TRBJ2-7; as DNA is missing, the TRBD1 call by TCRdb cannot be tested. This receptor was obtained from a human donor with ulcerative colitis or Crohn's disease, or a healthy co-twin of an affected twin (not recorded which). Sequenced: blood. The CDR3 sequence: CASSLETGQGWFGQYF.